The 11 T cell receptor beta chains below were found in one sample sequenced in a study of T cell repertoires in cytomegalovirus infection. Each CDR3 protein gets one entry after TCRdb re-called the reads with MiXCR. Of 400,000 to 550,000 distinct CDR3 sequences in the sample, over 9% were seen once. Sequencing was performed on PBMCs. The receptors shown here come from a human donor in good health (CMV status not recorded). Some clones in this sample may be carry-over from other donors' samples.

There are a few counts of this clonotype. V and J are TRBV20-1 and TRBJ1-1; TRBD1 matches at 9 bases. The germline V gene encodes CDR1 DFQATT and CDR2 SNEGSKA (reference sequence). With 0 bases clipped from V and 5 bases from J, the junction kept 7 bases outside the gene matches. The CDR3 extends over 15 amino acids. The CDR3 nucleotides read TGCAGTGCTAGAGACCCGGGACAGGGCTGGACTGAAGCTTTCTTT. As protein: CSARDPGQGWTEAFF.

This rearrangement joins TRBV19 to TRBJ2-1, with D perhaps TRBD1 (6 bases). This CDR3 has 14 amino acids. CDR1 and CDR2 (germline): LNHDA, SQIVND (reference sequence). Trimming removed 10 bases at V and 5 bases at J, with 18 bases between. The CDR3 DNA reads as TGTGCCACCAGAGGGAAGACAGGAGACAATGAGCAGTTCTTC. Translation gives CATRGKTGDNEQFF.

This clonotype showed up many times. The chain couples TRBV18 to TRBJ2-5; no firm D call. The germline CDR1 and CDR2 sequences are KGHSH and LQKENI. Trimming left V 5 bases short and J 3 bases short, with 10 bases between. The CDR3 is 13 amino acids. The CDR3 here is CASSSDWKETQYF. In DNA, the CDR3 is TGTGCCAGCTCATCCGACTGGAAAGAGACCCAGTACTTC.

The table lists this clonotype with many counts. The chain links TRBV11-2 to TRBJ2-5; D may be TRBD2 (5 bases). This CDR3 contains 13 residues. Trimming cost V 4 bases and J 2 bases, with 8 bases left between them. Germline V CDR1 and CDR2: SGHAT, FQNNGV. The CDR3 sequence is CASSSGVQETQYF. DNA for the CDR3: TGTGCCAGCAGCTCCGGGGTGCAAGAGACCCAGTACTTC.

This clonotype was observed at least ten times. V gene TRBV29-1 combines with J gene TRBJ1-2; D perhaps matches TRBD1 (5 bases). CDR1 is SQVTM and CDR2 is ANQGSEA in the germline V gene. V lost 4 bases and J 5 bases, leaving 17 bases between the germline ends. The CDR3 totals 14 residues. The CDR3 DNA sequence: TGCAGCGTTGGACAGACCCGACGAGGGTATGGCTACACCTTC. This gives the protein CSVGQTRRGYGYTF.

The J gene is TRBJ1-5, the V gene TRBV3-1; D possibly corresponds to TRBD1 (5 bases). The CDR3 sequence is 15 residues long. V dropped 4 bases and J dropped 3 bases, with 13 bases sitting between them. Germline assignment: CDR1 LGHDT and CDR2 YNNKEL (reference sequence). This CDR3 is CASSPTGGNNQPQHF. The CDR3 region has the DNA TGTGCCAGCAGCCCCACCGGGGGGAACAATCAGCCCCAGCATTTT.

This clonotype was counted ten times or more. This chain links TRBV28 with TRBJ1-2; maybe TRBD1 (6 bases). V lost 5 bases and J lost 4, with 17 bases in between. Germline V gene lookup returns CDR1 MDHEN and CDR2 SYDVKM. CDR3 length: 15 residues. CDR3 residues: CASSGDTRTIYGYTF. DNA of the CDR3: TGTGCCAGCAGTGGGGACACTCGCACTATCTATGGCTACACCTTC.

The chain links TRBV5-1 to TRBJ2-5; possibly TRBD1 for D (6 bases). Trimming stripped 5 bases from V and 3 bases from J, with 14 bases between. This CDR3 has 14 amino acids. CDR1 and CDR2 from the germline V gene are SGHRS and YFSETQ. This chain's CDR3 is CASSAGVQKETQYF. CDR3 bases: TGCGCCAGCAGTGCAGGGGTACAAAAAGAGACCCAGTACTTC.

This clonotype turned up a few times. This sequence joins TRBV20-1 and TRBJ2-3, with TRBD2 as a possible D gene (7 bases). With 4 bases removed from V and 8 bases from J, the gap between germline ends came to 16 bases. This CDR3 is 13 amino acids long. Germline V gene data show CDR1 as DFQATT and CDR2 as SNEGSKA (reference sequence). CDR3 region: CSAKLGGGGTQYF. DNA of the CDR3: TGCAGTGCTAAGCTAGGGGGGGGGGGTACGCAGTATTTT.

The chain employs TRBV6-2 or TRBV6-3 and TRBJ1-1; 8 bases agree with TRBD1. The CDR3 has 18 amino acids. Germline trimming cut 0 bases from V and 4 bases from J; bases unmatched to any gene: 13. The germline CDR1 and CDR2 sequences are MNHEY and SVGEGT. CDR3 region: CASSYSSGSGGIGTEAFF. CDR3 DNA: TGTGCCAGCAGTTACTCTAGTGGATCAGGGGGCATCGGCACTGAAGCTTTCTTT.

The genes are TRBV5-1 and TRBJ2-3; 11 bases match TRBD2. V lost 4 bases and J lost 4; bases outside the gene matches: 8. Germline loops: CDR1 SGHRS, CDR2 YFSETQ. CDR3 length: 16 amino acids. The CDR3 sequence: CASSVRLAGKPDTQYF. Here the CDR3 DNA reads TGCGCCAGCAGCGTAAGACTAGCGGGGAAGCCAGATACGCAGTATTTT.